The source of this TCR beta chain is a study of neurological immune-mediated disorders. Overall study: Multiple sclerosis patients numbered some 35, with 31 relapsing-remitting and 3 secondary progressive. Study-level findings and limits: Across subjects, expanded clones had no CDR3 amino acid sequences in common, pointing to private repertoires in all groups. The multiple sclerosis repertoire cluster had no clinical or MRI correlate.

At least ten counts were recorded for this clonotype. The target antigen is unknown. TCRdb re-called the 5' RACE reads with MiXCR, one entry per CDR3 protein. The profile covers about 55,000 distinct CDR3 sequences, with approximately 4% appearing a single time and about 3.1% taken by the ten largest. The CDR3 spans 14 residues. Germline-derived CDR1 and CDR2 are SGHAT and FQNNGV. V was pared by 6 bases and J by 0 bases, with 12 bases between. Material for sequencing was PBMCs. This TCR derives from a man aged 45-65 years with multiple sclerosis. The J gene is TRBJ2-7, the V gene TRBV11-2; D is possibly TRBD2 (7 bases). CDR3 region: CASRIGGGSYEQYF. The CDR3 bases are TGTGCCAGCAGGATAGGGGGGGGCTCCTACGAGCAGTACTTC.